This T cell receptor (beta chain) was sequenced in a study of T cells in Graves' hyperthyroidism and ophthalmopathy. Germline CDR1 is LNHNV and CDR2 is YYDKDF (reference sequence). With 0 bases removed from V and 0 bases from J, the gap between germline ends came to 6 bases. There are 16 residues in the CDR3. This clonotype has at least ten counts. RNA transcripts provided the source from which TCR beta CDR3 regions were amplified. HTBI primers were the set used in a first-round RT-PCR of the TCR CDR3. TCRdb independently ran MiXCR on the multiplex PCR reads; one entry per CDR3 protein. The repertoire holds 550,000 to 700,000 distinct CDR3 sequences, 46% seen once, with under 20% in the top ten.

This receptor was obtained from an adult woman with Graves' disease, either hyperthyroidism or ophthalmopathy (not recorded which). Sequencing was performed on peripheral blood or thyroid tissue (not recorded which). The chain links TRBV15 to TRBJ2-6; D gene ambiguous. The CDR3 region is CATSRDPGSGANVLTF. For the CDR3, the DNA is TGTGCCACCAGCAGAGACCCAGGCTCTGGGGCCAACGTCCTGACTTTC.